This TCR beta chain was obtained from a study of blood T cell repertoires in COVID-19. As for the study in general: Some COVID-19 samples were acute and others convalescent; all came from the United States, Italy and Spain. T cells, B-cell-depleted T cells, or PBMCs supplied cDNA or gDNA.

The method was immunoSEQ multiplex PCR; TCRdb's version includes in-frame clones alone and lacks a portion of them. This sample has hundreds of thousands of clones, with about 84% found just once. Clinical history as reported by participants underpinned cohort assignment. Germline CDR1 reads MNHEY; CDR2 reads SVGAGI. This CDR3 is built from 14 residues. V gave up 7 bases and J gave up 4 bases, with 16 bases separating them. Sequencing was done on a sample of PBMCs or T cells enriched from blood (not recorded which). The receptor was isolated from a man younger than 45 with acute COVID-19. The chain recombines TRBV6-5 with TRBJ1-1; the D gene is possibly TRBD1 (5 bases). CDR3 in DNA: TGTGCCAGCACCCCCCCGGAGGGACCCACTGAAGCTTTCTTT. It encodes CASTPPEGPTEAFF.